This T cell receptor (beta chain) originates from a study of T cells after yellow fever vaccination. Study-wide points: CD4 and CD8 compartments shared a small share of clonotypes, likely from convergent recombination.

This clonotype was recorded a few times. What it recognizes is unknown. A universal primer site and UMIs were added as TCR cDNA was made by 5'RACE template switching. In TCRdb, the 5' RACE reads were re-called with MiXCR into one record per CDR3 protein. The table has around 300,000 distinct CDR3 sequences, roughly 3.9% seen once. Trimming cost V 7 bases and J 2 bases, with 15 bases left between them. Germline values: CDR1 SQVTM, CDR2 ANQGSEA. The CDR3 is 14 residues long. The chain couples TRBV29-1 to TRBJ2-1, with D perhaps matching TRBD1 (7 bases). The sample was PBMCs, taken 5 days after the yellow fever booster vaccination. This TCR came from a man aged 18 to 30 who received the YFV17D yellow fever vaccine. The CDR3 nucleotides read TGCAGCGCGCGGCGGGACAGTACCTACAATGAGCAGTTCTTC. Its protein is CSARRDSTYNEQFF.